These 21 T cell receptor beta chains were all obtained from the same sample, sequenced in a study of CD8+ T cells in alopecia areata. cDNA serving as the sequencing template came from extracted, reverse transcribed RNA. This table comes from immunoSEQ multiplex PCR, and its TCRdb copy is limited to in-frame clones, with some not included. The data contain 150,000 to 200,000 clones, 50% to 60% of them seen just once; the ten biggest clones take up 14% to 15%. Sample: CD4+ T cells sorted from blood, taken at week 0. The receptors come from a human donor with alopecia areata.

The rearrangement links TRBV5-1 to TRBJ1-2; D gene uncertain. V lost 2 bases and J lost 4, with 9 bases in between. CDR3 length: 13 residues. Per germline, CDR1 SGHRS and CDR2 YFSETQ. The DNA of the CDR3 is TGCGCCAGCAGCTTAGAGGGCGGCTATGGCTACACCTTC. As protein: CASSLEGGYGYTF. Looking up the rest from reference TRBV5-1 and TRBJ1-2 gives the full variable domain: KAGVTQTPRYLIKTRGQQVTLSCSPISGHRSVSWYQQTPGQGLQFLFEYFSETQRNKGNFPGRFSGRQFSNSRSEMNVSTLELGDSALYLCASSLEGGYGYTFGSGTRLTVV.

There are a few counts of this clone. J is TRBJ1-2 and V is TRBV15, with D perhaps matching TRBD1 (6 bases). Trimming took 0 bases from V and 2 from J, leaving 13 bases between them. Germline values: CDR1 LNHNV, CDR2 YYDKDF (reference sequence). The CDR3 is 16 residues long. CDR3 sequence reads: CATSREIGQLNYGYTF. CDR3 DNA sequence: TGTGCCACCAGCAGAGAGATAGGACAGCTCAACTATGGCTACACCTTC.

V usage is TRBV7-9 and J usage is TRBJ1-4, with D perhaps matching TRBD1 (6 bases). The V end was cut by 5 bases, the J end by 4 bases, with 23 bases between. Germline V gives CDR1 SEHNR, CDR2 FQNEAQ (reference sequence). This CDR3 is built from 18 residues. CDR3 loop: CASSHPNTRQVFNEKLFF. CDR3 DNA: TGTGCCAGCAGCCACCCGAACACGCGACAGGTCTTTAATGAAAAACTGTTTTTT.

In its sample, this clone was seen a few times. This rearrangement joins TRBV14 to TRBJ1-3; no clear D. There are 12 residues in the CDR3. V lost 5 bases and J 3 bases, leaving 5 bases between the germline ends. Germline-derived CDR1 and CDR2 are SGHDN and FVKESK. In DNA form, the CDR3 reads TGTGCCAGCAGCGTAATTGGAAACACCATATATTTT. Its translation: CASSVIGNTIYF.

This clone was counted a few times. The chain carries TRBV29-1 and TRBJ2-7; 9 bases are a match to TRBD2. The V gene end was trimmed by 3 bases and the J gene end by 5 bases; junction bases not matched to a gene: 8. Per the germline V gene, CDR1 is SQVTM and CDR2 is ANQGSEA. The CDR3 contains 14 residues. CDR3 loop: CSVDGGGATHEQYF. CDR3 DNA: TGCAGCGTTGATGGCGGGGGGGCCACTCACGAGCAGTACTTC.

The V and J genes are TRBV7-2 and TRBJ2-7; weak D call: TRBD1 (6 bases). From germline, CDR1 is SGHTA and CDR2 FQGNSA. This CDR3 contains 15 residues. The ends were cut back, 1 base at V and 4 bases at J, with 14 bases in the middle. CDR3 coding DNA: TGTGCCAGCAGCTTAGGACCAGGGGTCGAGTACGAGCAGTACTTC. It encodes CASSLGPGVEYEQYF.

V and J are TRBV10-3 and TRBJ2-3; D may be TRBD2 (5 bases). The germline gives CDR1 ENHRY, CDR2 SYGVKD. The CDR3 extends over 12 amino acids. Trimming removed 8 bases from V and 3 bases from J, with 9 bases in between. The CDR3 loop is CAIGSTTDTQYF. The DNA for the CDR3 is TGTGCCATCGGGAGTACGACAGATACGCAGTATTTT.

The chain has TRBV30 and TRBJ1-2, with D possibly being TRBD1 (5 bases). Germline V gene data show CDR1 as GTSNPN and CDR2 as SVGIG (reference sequence). The CDR3 loop spans 15 amino acids. V was shortened by 6 bases and J by 2 bases, with 19 bases between the two germline ends. The chain's CDR3 is CACRTGAGRNYGYTF. The CDR3 DNA follows: TGTGCCTGTCGCACAGGAGCAGGGCGAAACTATGGCTACACCTTC.

The rearrangement uses TRBV30 and TRBJ2-3; D possibly matches TRBD1 or TRBD2 (5 bases each). The CDR3 covers 16 residues. Germline V gene sequence: CDR1 GTSNPN, CDR2 SVGIG (reference sequence). Trimming cost V 2 bases and J 4 bases, with 19 bases left between them. The CDR3 bases are TGTGCCTGGAGTCCCCGGGACCTCCTCCCCCCAGATACGCAGTATTTT. It is translated as CAWSPRDLLPPDTQYF.

This clone has a handful of counts. The chain recombines TRBV29-1 with TRBJ2-1, with D unresolved. Germline V gives CDR1 SQVTM, CDR2 ANQGSEA. The CDR3 sequence is 14 residues long. Trimming shortened V by 4 bases and J by 1 base, and 11 bases separated the two germline ends. The CDR3 DNA is TGCAGCGTTGGCAGGAAGGTGTCCTACAATGAGCAGTTCTTC. Translating gives CSVGRKVSYNEQFF.

The CDR3 DNA sequence: TGTGCCTGGAGTGTAGCGATGTACCAAGAGACCCAGTACTTC. Amino acids: CAWSVAMYQETQYF. V is TRBV30 and J is TRBJ2-5; no clear D. The CDR3 sequence is 14 residues long. CDR1 and CDR2 (germline): GTSNPN, SVGIG (reference sequence). Deletions cut 0 bases from V and 0 bases from J, with 8 bases between.

This clone was detected only a few times. V usage is TRBV5-6 and J usage is TRBJ2-1, with TRBD1 matching 7 bases. With V trimmed by 0 bases and J by 8 bases, 8 bases remained unmatched. This CDR3 comprises 15 residues. Germline assignment: CDR1 SGHDT and CDR2 YYEEEE. The CDR3 nucleotides read TGTGCCAGCAGCTTGGGACAGGGTCAGTTTGATGAGCAGTTCTTC. It codes for CASSLGQGQFDEQFF.

The rearrangement joins TRBV7-8 to TRBJ2-3, with TRBD2 identical over 10 bases. This CDR3 has 13 amino acids. Trimming cost V 8 bases and J 4 bases; bases outside gene matches: 3. The germline CDR1 and CDR2 sequences are SGHVS and FQNEAQ. CDR3 nucleotides: TGTGCCAGCTTAGCGGGGGGTGCAGATACGCAGTATTTT. Amino acid sequence: CASLAGGADTQYF.

The chain has TRBV4-2 and TRBJ1-5; 9 bases agree with TRBD1. The CDR3 loop spans 17 amino acids. V shed 0 bases and J 1 base; nucleotides not matched to a gene: 4. The germline V gene encodes CDR1 LGHNA and CDR2 YNFKEQ. DNA of the CDR3: TGTGCCAGCAGCCAAGATCGTGGACAGGGGAGCAATCAGCCCCAGCATTTT. Protein product: CASSQDRGQGSNQPQHF.

This clone appeared a few times. The chain combines TRBV7-2 with TRBJ1-1, with D unclear. V was pared by 1 base and J by 6 bases, with 6 bases between. This CDR3 region has 12 residues. Per the germline V gene, CDR1 is SGHTA and CDR2 is FQGNSA. CDR3 in amino acids: CASSLVGSEAFF. In DNA form, the CDR3 reads TGTGCCAGCAGCTTAGTAGGGTCTGAAGCTTTCTTT.

V gene TRBV2 combines with J gene TRBJ1-5, with TRBD1 matching over 11 bases. Germline-derived CDR1 and CDR2 are SNHLY and FYNNEI. Losses at the gene ends were 7 bases for V and 4 bases for J; bases not matched to a gene: 3. This CDR3 contains 14 residues. This CDR3 reads CASTGTGGNQPQHF. CDR3 coding DNA: TGTGCCAGCACCGGGACAGGGGGGAATCAGCCCCAGCATTTT.

This clone was seen a few times. CDR3 sequence reads: CSVGGQGSNQPQHF. The CDR3 DNA is TGCAGCGTTGGGGGACAGGGGAGCAATCAGCCCCAGCATTTT. This chain connects TRBV29-1 to TRBJ1-5; 10 bases map to TRBD1. This CDR3 has 14 residues. The germline V gene encodes CDR1 SQVTM and CDR2 ANQGSEA. Unmatched junction bases numbered 1, after V lost 4 bases and J lost 1 base. Filled out from reference TRBV29-1 and TRBJ1-5, the complete variable domain reads SAVISQKPSRDICQRGTSLTIQCQVDSQVTMMFWYRQQPGQSLTLIATANQGSEATYESGFVIDKFPISRPNLTFSTLTVSNMSPEDSSIYLCSVGGQGSNQPQHFGDGTRLSIL.

Regarding this clone: The sample holds other DNA sequences that translate to the same CDR3. The chain couples TRBV27 to TRBJ1-5; possibly TRBD1 for D (5 bases). The CDR3 spans 12 residues. The V end lost 5 bases, the J end lost 7 bases, and 9 bases lay between the germline ends. Germline CDR1 reads MNHEY; CDR2 reads SMNVEV (reference sequence). CDR3 sequence: CASSRWGQPQHF. The DNA of the CDR3 is TGTGCCAGCAGTCGATGGGGGCAGCCCCAGCATTTT.

This clone was picked up a small number of times. The chain carries TRBV9 and TRBJ1-2; possible D gene TRBD1, 5 bases. Trimming left V 0 bases short and J 4 bases short, with 13 bases between. Germline CDR1 SGDLS, CDR2 YYNGEE. This CDR3 has 15 amino acids. The CDR3 region is CASSVARAGTYGYTF. CDR3 DNA sequence: TGTGCCAGCAGCGTAGCGAGGGCAGGGACCTATGGCTACACCTTC.

V is TRBV20-1 and J is TRBJ2-7; 7 bases map to TRBD2. This CDR3 region has 11 residues. The V gene's germline CDR1 is DFQATT and CDR2 SNEGSKA (reference sequence). Trimming took 3 bases from V and 9 from J; bases not matched to a gene: 5. The DNA of the CDR3 is TGCAGTGCTAGTGGTTTAGCGGGGCAGTACTTC. Translation: CSASGLAGQYF.

This clone came up a few times. The V and J genes are TRBV29-1 and TRBJ1-2; tentative D call: TRBD1 (5 bases). Per germline, CDR1 SQVTM and CDR2 ANQGSEA. Deletions cut 6 bases from V and 8 bases from J, with 13 bases between. This CDR3 region has 11 residues. CDR3 protein: CSVYGGNGYTF. The CDR3 coding sequence is TGCAGCGTCTACGGGGGAAACGGCTACACCTTC.